A single sample is the source of the 12 T cell receptor beta chains below, sequenced in a study of cytomegalovirus exposure and HLA in healthy donors. In the PCR, 60 Vbeta and 13 Jbeta primers were used. Generated by immunoSEQ multiplex PCR, the TCRdb table keeps only in-frame clones and is missing some. Among about 120,000 clones listed, about 76% were seen once. The sample comprised PBMCs. The receptors were sampled from a woman aged 40 to 50 in good health and CMV-seropositive.

This clone was recorded only once. At one end the junction does not follow the germline gene, possibly because of a read error. The CDR3 sequence: CASSQGVSVRQETQYF. DNA for the CDR3: TGTGCCAGCAGCCAAGGCGTCTCGGTACGCCAAGAGACCCAGTACTTC. The chain employs TRBV4-1 and TRBJ2-5; D ambiguous. CDR3 size: 16 residues. The germline V gene has CDR1 MGHRA and CDR2 YSYEKL.

The chain links TRBV6-4 to TRBJ1-1; tentatively, D is TRBD1 (5 bases). Germline V gene sequence: CDR1 MRHNA, CDR2 SNTAGT. The CDR3 covers 13 residues. V lost 5 bases and J 1 base, leaving 8 bases between the germline ends. The CDR3 DNA is TGTGCCAGCAGTTCTCAGGGGAACACTGAAGCTTTCTTT. Encoded protein: CASSSQGNTEAFF.

This chain connects TRBV7-9 to TRBJ2-4; 7 nucleotides match TRBD2. Germline CDR1 reads SEHNR; CDR2 reads FQNEAQ (reference sequence). The J segment lost 6 bases and the V segment lost 0 bases, leaving 5 bases of the junction unmatched. This CDR3 contains 15 residues. The CDR3 nucleotides read TGTGCCAGCAGCTTAGCCGGGAGGTTGGGAAACATTCAGTACTTC. Translated, it gives CASSLAGRLGNIQYF.

There are a few counts of this clone. The rearrangement links TRBV6-5 to TRBJ1-1; D possibly corresponds to TRBD1 (6 bases). CDR1 and CDR2 (germline): MNHEY, SVGAGI. The germline V and J ends were trimmed by 6 bases and 6 bases, with 17 bases remaining between them. This CDR3 region has 14 residues. The chain's CDR3 is CASRRTASLAEAFF. In DNA, the CDR3 is TGTGCCAGCAGAAGGACAGCGTCCTTGGCTGAAGCTTTCTTT.

As to this clone: In the same sample, other DNA sequences code for this CDR3. DNA of the CDR3: TGTGCCAGCTCACCAGAGGGCAATCAGCCCCAGCATTTT. It encodes CASSPEGNQPQHF. The chain links TRBV18 to TRBJ1-5; unclear D gene. Germline CDR1 reads KGHSH; CDR2 reads LQKENI. With 2 bases removed from V and 2 bases from J, the gap between germline ends came to 4 bases. This CDR3 is built from 13 residues.

This clone has more than one count but fewer than ten. This chain uses TRBV30 with TRBJ1-2; D is undetermined. Trimming stripped 3 bases from V and 8 bases from J, with 16 bases between. In germline, CDR1 is GTSNPN, CDR2 SVGIG (reference sequence). The CDR3 is 13 amino acids. The CDR3 DNA reads as TGTGCCTGGAGGGCCCGACGAGCCGGGGGCTACACCTTC. Translating it yields CAWRARRAGGYTF.

The CDR3 is CASSPVFYEQYF. The CDR3 DNA reads TGTGCCAGCAGCCCAGTATTCTACGAGCAGTACTTC. The V gene is TRBV5-8, the J gene TRBJ2-7; the D is unclear. The germline V gene encodes CDR1 SGHTS and CDR2 YDEGEE. The V end was cut by 4 bases, the J end by 3 bases, with 8 bases between. This CDR3 has 12 amino acids.

The chain carries TRBV5-1 and TRBJ2-7; a weak D match, TRBD2 (6 bases). Germline loops: CDR1 SGHRS, CDR2 YFSETQ. Trimming stripped 4 bases from V and 2 bases from J, with 16 bases between. The CDR3 covers 15 residues. DNA for the CDR3: TGCGCCAGCAGCCGCCCGGGACTTCAGACCTACGAGCAGTACTTC. It yields the protein CASSRPGLQTYEQYF.

On this clone: Other DNA sequences in the sample encode the same CDR3. The gene calls are TRBV7-2 and TRBJ1-6, with 11 bases lining up with TRBD1. Unmatched junction bases numbered 4, after V lost 0 bases and J lost 9 bases. The CDR3 runs 16 residues. Germline values: CDR1 SGHTA, CDR2 FQGNSA. The CDR3 nucleotides are TGTGCCAGCAGCTTAGCGGGACAGGGGGTAGGTTCACCCCTCCACTTT. Translating gives CASSLAGQGVGSPLHF.

The chain has TRBV9 and TRBJ1-6; D remains ambiguous. Trimming pared 2 bases from V and 10 bases from J, leaving 13 bases between. This CDR3 has 14 residues. Per germline, CDR1 SGDLS and CDR2 YYNGEE. The DNA of the CDR3 is TGTGCCAGCAGCGTGTCCGACTACATATCACCCCTCCACTTT. Encoded protein: CASSVSDYISPLHF.

The J gene is TRBJ1-6, the V gene TRBV2; 10 positions agree with TRBD1. Germline-derived CDR1 and CDR2 are SNHLY and FYNNEI. The CDR3 is made up of 14 amino acids. Trimming at V came to 5 bases and at J to 7 bases, leaving 2 bases not matched to a gene. CDR3 in amino acids: CASSWDRGNSPLHF. The CDR3 region has the DNA TGTGCCAGCAGTTGGGACAGGGGAAATTCACCCCTCCACTTT.

The rearrangement joins TRBV7-8 to TRBJ2-5; TRBD2 is a possible D gene (5 bases). The CDR3 sequence is 12 residues long. Germline CDR1 reads SGHVS; CDR2 reads FQNEAQ. Trimming removed 11 bases from V and 5 bases from J, with 15 bases in between. The CDR3 nucleotides read TGTGCCCACAATCCGGGGTGGGAGACCCAGTACTTC. Translating it yields CAHNPGWETQYF.